The 32 T cell receptor beta chains reported below all come from one sample, sequenced in a study of T cell repertoires in cytomegalovirus infection (dated by TCRdb to the late 2010s). The reads were generated on an Illumina HiSeq 1500. The public sequencing data were trimmed at Q25 with fastp and processed into clonotypes with MiXCR by TCRdb, which kept only in-frame beta chains. Rows merge per CDR3 protein into single entries with the most common DNA and genes. The sample has roughly 77,000 distinct CDR3 sequences on record, about 4.2% of them singletons. Around 21% of the sample lies in the top ten. Sequenced sample: PBMCs. These receptors came from a human donor in good health (CMV status not recorded). Some clones in this sample may be carry-over from other donors' samples.

This clonotype was recorded many times. The chain joins TRBV6-1 to TRBJ2-6, with D uncertain. There are 12 residues in the CDR3. CDR1 and CDR2 (germline): MNHNS, SASEGT. The V and J ends lost 3 bases and 4 bases respectively, with 1 base between them. CDR3 region: CASSEGANVLTF. The CDR3 nucleotides are TGTGCCAGCAGTGAGGGGGCCAACGTCCTGACTTTC.

This clonotype was detected many times. V gene TRBV10-3 combines with J gene TRBJ1-2; weak D call: TRBD1 (5 bases). Germline CDR1 ENHRY, CDR2 SYGVKD. V dropped 7 bases and J dropped 3 bases, with 9 bases sitting between them. The CDR3 extends over 12 amino acids. CDR3 loop: CAIKGRDYGYTF. The CDR3 nucleotides are TGTGCCATCAAGGGCAGGGACTATGGCTACACCTTC.

This clonotype occurred many times. V is TRBV7-2 and J is TRBJ2-3, with D possibly being TRBD1 (5 bases). The CDR3 spans 15 residues. Germline V gene lookup returns CDR1 SGHTA and CDR2 FQGNSA. V lost 1 base, J lost 2 bases, and 10 bases lay in between. CDR3 residues: CASSLEGPSTDTQYF. The CDR3 coding sequence is TGTGCCAGCAGCTTAGAGGGGCCCTCCACAGATACGCAGTATTTT.

This clonotype was observed at least ten times. The chain combines TRBV2 with TRBJ1-2; D gene uncertain. Per germline, CDR1 SNHLY and CDR2 FYNNEI. V gave up 7 bases and J gave up 8 bases, with 11 bases separating them. The CDR3 has 11 amino acids. CDR3 loop: CASNRLGGYTF. The CDR3 DNA reads as TGTGCCAGCAATAGATTGGGAGGCTACACCTTC.

In this sample, this clonotype turned up many times. This sequence joins TRBV5-4 and TRBJ2-3, with 8 bases matching TRBD2. V dropped 3 bases and J dropped 4; count of bases not matched to a gene: 7. CDR1 and CDR2 (germline): SGHNT, YYREEE (reference sequence). The CDR3 length is 15 residues. CDR3 in amino acids: CASSSPSGSSDTQYF. The CDR3 nucleotides are TGTGCCAGCAGCTCCCCCAGCGGGAGCTCAGATACGCAGTATTTT.

In this sample, this clonotype turned up many times. This chain links TRBV4-2 with TRBJ2-1; D is uncertain. Looked up from germline, CDR1 is LGHNA and CDR2 is YNFKEQ. CDR3 length: 14 residues. Trimming removed 2 bases at V and 6 bases at J, with 11 bases between. CDR3 sequence reads: CASSQSSGFNEQFF. DNA for the CDR3: TGTGCCAGCAGCCAAAGTTCCGGGTTCAATGAGCAGTTCTTC.

The sample holds many counts of this clonotype. This chain links TRBV7-8 with TRBJ2-7; D remains ambiguous. Germline values: CDR1 SGHVS, CDR2 FQNEAQ. The CDR3 has 12 amino acids. Trimming stripped 4 bases from V and 2 bases from J, with 6 bases between. In DNA form, the CDR3 reads TGTGCCAGCAGCTCCCTTCCCTACGAGCAGTACTTC. It translates to CASSSLPYEQYF.

With regard to this clonotype: One end of the junction varies from germline; a read error may be responsible. The V gene is TRBV7-8, the J gene TRBJ2-7, with D tentatively TRBD1 (5 bases). Germline loops: CDR1 SGHVS, CDR2 FQNEAQ. The CDR3 length is 14 residues. DNA for the CDR3: TGTACCAGCAGCTTAGGGGCTGGGTTCTACGAGCAGTACTTC. It yields the protein CTSSLGAGFYEQYF. Looking up the rest from reference TRBV7-8 and TRBJ2-7 gives the full variable domain: GAGVSQSPRYKVAKRGQDVALRCDPISGHVSLFWYQQALGQGPEFLTYFQNEAQLDKSGLPSDRFFAERPEGSVSTLKIQRTQQEDSAVYLCTSSLGAGFYEQYFGPGTRLTVT.

This clonotype was observed many times. The chain joins TRBV25-1 to TRBJ1-6; D remains ambiguous. This CDR3 contains 12 residues. The germline CDR1 and CDR2 sequences are MGHDK and SYGVNS. Trimming stripped 8 bases from V and 10 bases from J, with 12 bases between. CDR3 in amino acids: CASREGLSPLHF. DNA for the CDR3: TGTGCCAGCCGCGAAGGTTTGTCACCCCTCCACTTT.

This clonotype was recorded at least ten times. The chain employs TRBV29-1 and TRBJ2-7; 7 bases are a match to TRBD2. J gave up 9 bases and V 2 bases, and 10 bases lay outside the gene matches. CDR1 and CDR2 (germline): SQVTM, ANQGSEA. The CDR3 is made up of 13 amino acids. The CDR3 DNA sequence: TGCAGCGTTGAAAGAAGCGGTGGACTAGGGCAGTACTTC. It is translated as CSVERSGGLGQYF.

This clonotype was counted ten times or more. The V call is TRBV7-8, the J call TRBJ2-5; TRBD1 agrees at 7 bases. The germline CDR1 and CDR2 sequences are SGHVS and FQNEAQ. This CDR3 comprises 12 residues. V lost 1 base to trimming and J lost 9 bases; unmatched junction nucleotides: 2. The CDR3 region is CASSLDQGAQYF. The DNA for the CDR3 is TGTGCCAGCAGCTTAGACCAGGGGGCCCAGTACTTC.

This clonotype has ten or more counts. The genes are TRBV6-8 and TRBJ2-1; tentative D call: TRBD2 (6 bases). The CDR3 is made up of 15 amino acids. Germline V gene lookup returns CDR1 MNHGY and CDR2 SAAAGT. V was trimmed by 10 bases and J by 7 bases, leaving 23 bases between them. This chain's CDR3 is CATSLLGTLLNEQFF. The DNA of the CDR3 is TGTGCCACCTCTCTTCTCGGGACTCTTCTAAATGAGCAGTTCTTC.

With respect to this clonotype: Given a much more abundant clone one base away, this may be a read error. This sequence joins TRBV7-2 and TRBJ2-5, with D uncertain. This CDR3 is built from 12 residues. The germline V gene has CDR1 SGHTA and CDR2 FQGNSA. In nucleotides, the CDR3 is TGTGCCAACAGCTTACCGCAGGAGACCCAGTACTTC. This gives the protein CANSLPQETQYF.

In this sample, this clonotype turned up many times. This rearrangement joins TRBV12-3 or TRBV12-4 to TRBJ2-2; D tentatively fits TRBD1 or TRBD2 (5 bases each). This CDR3 comprises 17 residues. V dropped 2 bases and J dropped 4 bases, with 17 bases sitting between them. CDR3 region: CASSLLFGASGTGELFF. CDR3 DNA: TGTGCCAGCAGTTTACTATTCGGGGCGTCGGGCACCGGGGAGCTGTTTTTT.

This clonotype was detected many times. The gene calls are TRBV7-6 and TRBJ1-1; D is possibly TRBD1 (6 bases). There are 18 residues in the CDR3. V lost 5 bases and J lost 5, with 27 bases in between. Germline lookup yields CDR1 SGHVS and CDR2 FNYEAQ. The CDR3 region has the DNA TGTGCCAGCAGCCCCGGTTTCCCGTCCGGGGGGGCTGTGACTGAAGCTTTCTTT. It encodes CASSPGFPSGGAVTEAFF.

This clonotype showed up many times. This CDR3 is CASSFLDGSTDTQYF. CDR3 coding DNA: TGTGCCAGCAGCTTTTTGGACGGATCTACAGATACGCAGTATTTT. The V and J genes are TRBV7-2 and TRBJ2-3; D call uncertain. Trimming pared 3 bases from V and 3 bases from J, leaving 13 bases between. CDR1 and CDR2 (germline): SGHTA, FQGNSA. The CDR3 length is 15 residues.

The sample holds many counts of this clonotype. The rearrangement joins TRBV7-2 to TRBJ2-5; tentatively, D is TRBD1 or TRBD2 (5 bases each). Germline loops: CDR1 SGHTA, CDR2 FQGNSA. Trimming cost V 6 bases and J 6 bases, with 20 bases left between them. The CDR3 is made up of 15 amino acids. The CDR3 protein is CASSSGTPMAQTQYF. The DNA for the CDR3 is TGTGCCAGCAGTTCCGGGACCCCGATGGCCCAGACCCAGTACTTC. The whole variable domain, remainder taken from reference TRBV7-2 and TRBJ2-5, is GAGVSQSPSNKVTEKGKDVELRCDPISGHTALYWYRQSLGQGLEFLIYFQGNSAPDKSGLPSDRFSAERTGGSVSTLTIQRTQQEDSAVYLCASSSGTPMAQTQYFGPGTRLLVL.

This clonotype has ten or more counts. The chain employs TRBV12-3 or TRBV12-4 and TRBJ2-7; D remains unclear. CDR3 length: 13 amino acids. V lost 5 bases to trimming and J lost 4 bases, with 12 bases between them. This chain's CDR3 is CASSTQQWYEQYF. CDR3 DNA sequence: TGTGCCAGCAGTACCCAACAATGGTACGAGCAGTACTTC.

In its sample, this clonotype was seen many times. The chain uses TRBV7-2 and TRBJ1-5; no firm D call. V gave up 2 bases and J gave up 9 bases, with 11 bases separating them. The CDR3 length is 13 residues. Germline V gene sequence: CDR1 SGHTA, CDR2 FQGNSA. The CDR3 here is CASSLRPSRPQHF. The CDR3 DNA reads TGTGCCAGCAGCTTACGGCCCAGTCGGCCCCAGCATTTT.

The sample holds many counts of this clonotype. The genes are TRBV7-2 and TRBJ1-6; possibly TRBD1 for D (6 bases). The CDR3 runs 13 residues. The V gene lost 9 bases and the J gene lost 5 bases, with 11 bases spanning the gap. Germline values: CDR1 SGHTA, CDR2 FQGNSA. CDR3 DNA: TGTGCCAGTCACAGGGACCATAATTCACCCCTCCACTTT. This sequence encodes CASHRDHNSPLHF.

This clonotype was seen ten or more times. This chain joins TRBV7-2 and TRBJ1-5; D gene unclear. In germline, CDR1 is SGHTA, CDR2 FQGNSA. Trimming cost V 5 bases and J 5 bases, with 10 bases left between them. The CDR3 has 13 amino acids. CDR3 nucleotide sequence: TGTGCCAGCAGCCCAAGATGGGATCAGCCCCAGCATTTT. This encodes CASSPRWDQPQHF. The full variable domain, completed using reference TRBV7-2 and TRBJ1-5, is GAGVSQSPSNKVTEKGKDVELRCDPISGHTALYWYRQSLGQGLEFLIYFQGNSAPDKSGLPSDRFSAERTGGSVSTLTIQRTQQEDSAVYLCASSPRWDQPQHFGDGTRLSIL.

Many counts were recorded for this clonotype. The CDR3 DNA sequence: TGTGCCAGCAGTTTAACAGGGGGCGAGCAGCCCCAGCATTTT. Amino acids: CASSLTGGEQPQHF. This sequence joins TRBV7-8 and TRBJ1-5, with 9 bases that match TRBD1. Germline V lookup: CDR1 SGHVS, CDR2 FQNEAQ. The CDR3 is 14 amino acids. With V trimmed by 6 bases and J by 7 bases, 7 bases remained unmatched.

This clonotype was found many times. J is TRBJ1-1 and V is TRBV28; 8 bases agree with TRBD1. This CDR3 has 13 amino acids. Trimming took 6 bases from V and 13 from J; bases not matched to a gene: 13. Germline loops: CDR1 MDHEN, CDR2 SYDVKM. The CDR3 loop reads CASSYDPRTGHFF. CDR3 DNA sequence: TGTGCCAGCAGCTACGACCCTCGGACAGGGCATTTCTTT.

This clonotype was counted ten times or more. The CDR3 DNA sequence: TGTGCCAGCAGCCAGAGGACCGAGCAGTACTTC. Residues: CASSQRTEQYF. The chain couples TRBV7-2 to TRBJ2-7; unclear D gene. This CDR3 comprises 11 residues. CDR1 is SGHTA, CDR2 FQGNSA, per germline. Between the trimmed V and J ends, which lost 5 bases and 6 bases, there was a span of 8 bases.

In its sample, this clonotype was seen many times. J is TRBJ2-3 and V is TRBV7-4; 11 bases match TRBD1. The V gene's germline CDR1 is SGHVT and CDR2 SQSDAQ. This CDR3 has 17 residues. J gave up 4 bases and V 5 bases, and 11 bases lay outside the gene matches. CDR3 sequence reads: CASSKATRTGGPDTQYF. The CDR3 DNA follows: TGTGCCAGCAGCAAAGCCACCAGGACAGGGGGCCCAGATACGCAGTATTTT.

This clonotype showed up many times. The J gene is TRBJ2-7, the V gene TRBV7-2; 8 bases map to TRBD2. This CDR3 region has 16 residues. V gave up 3 bases and J gave up 1 base; unmatched junction bases: 8. Per the germline V gene, CDR1 is SGHTA and CDR2 is FQGNSA. CDR3 protein: CASSFHTSGPSYEQYF. DNA for the CDR3: TGTGCCAGCAGCTTCCATACTAGCGGACCATCCTACGAGCAGTACTTC.

This clonotype was seen many times. The rearrangement joins TRBV7-6 to TRBJ2-1, with 9 bases that match TRBD2. The V and J ends lost 4 bases and 7 bases, in that order; junction bases with no gene match: 14. CDR1 is SGHVS, CDR2 FNYEAQ, per germline. CDR3 size: 17 residues. Here the CDR3 DNA reads TGTGCCAGCAGCTCCCCCCGCGGCGTAGCGGGAGTTAATGAGCAGTTCTTC. Residues: CASSSPRGVAGVNEQFF.

This clonotype was seen at least ten times. The chain combines TRBV11-3 with TRBJ2-1, with D unclear. V lost 5 bases to trimming and J lost 9 bases, with 14 bases between them. Germline CDR1 is SGHNT and CDR2 is YENEEA. The CDR3 consists of 13 residues. CDR3 region: CASSPRLSVEQFF. The CDR3 region has the DNA TGTGCCAGCAGCCCCCGTCTTTCTGTTGAGCAGTTCTTC.

This clonotype appeared many times. V and J are TRBV20-1 and TRBJ2-3; D might be TRBD2 (5 bases). Germline-derived CDR1 and CDR2 are DFQATT and SNEGSKA (reference sequence). The CDR3 length is 12 residues. CDR3 DNA: TGCAGCTGGAAGGGAGGCACAGATACGCAGTATTTT. Translating it yields CSWKGGTDTQYF.

This clonotype was recorded at least ten times. The V call is TRBV10-3, the J call TRBJ2-6; D gene uncertain. Germline V lookup: CDR1 ENHRY, CDR2 SYGVKD. The V end was cut by 0 bases, the J end by 0 bases, with 9 bases between. This CDR3 comprises 17 residues. CDR3 amino acids: CAISESLAGSGANVLTF. CDR3 sequence (DNA): TGTGCCATCAGTGAGTCCTTAGCAGGCTCTGGGGCCAACGTCCTGACTTTC.

This clonotype was observed at least ten times. V and J are TRBV7-2 and TRBJ1-5, with D hard to call. V was trimmed by 5 bases and J by 1 base, leaving 9 bases between them. The CDR3 runs 14 residues. CDR1 and CDR2 from the germline V gene are SGHTA and FQGNSA. In DNA, the CDR3 is TGTGCCAGCAGCCCGATCGGGAGCAATCAGCCCCAGCATTTT. It codes for CASSPIGSNQPQHF.

This clonotype was observed many times. The rearrangement links TRBV7-2 to TRBJ2-7; D unclear. This CDR3 has 13 residues. Trimming removed 3 bases from V and 1 base from J, with 7 bases in between. Germline lookup yields CDR1 SGHTA and CDR2 FQGNSA. The CDR3 protein is CASSFPGSYEQYF. DNA of the CDR3: TGTGCCAGCAGCTTCCCGGGTTCCTACGAGCAGTACTTC.